This T cell receptor (beta chain) was retrieved from a study of shared clonotypes between healthy human individuals. Overall study findings and caveats: Memory subsets had estimated richness that was generally smaller than that of naive subsets. An effect of sequencing depth on clonotype sharing among donors was expected.

Germline V gene sequence: CDR1 SGDLS, CDR2 YYNGEE. Trimming removed 4 bases from V and 1 base from J, with 8 bases in between. The CDR3 has 14 residues. With regard to this clone: Its antigen is unknown.

Libraries were prepared by immunoSEQ multiplex PCR; TCRdb keeps only in-frame clonotypes and omits some of them. The data contain approximately 1,500,000 clones, approximately 96% of them singletons. Partitioning of CD4+ cells yielded a CD45RA+ naive subset and a CD45RA-negative memory subset. This receptor was obtained from a man aged 25-40 years in good health. The J gene is TRBJ2-2, the V gene TRBV9; no definite D call. Sequenced material: naive CD4+ T cells sorted from blood. Subset meaning: CD45RA+ positively selected. CDR3 protein: CASSSHLNTGELFF. CDR3 DNA: TGTGCCAGCAGCTCCCACTTGAACACCGGGGAGCTGTTTTTT.